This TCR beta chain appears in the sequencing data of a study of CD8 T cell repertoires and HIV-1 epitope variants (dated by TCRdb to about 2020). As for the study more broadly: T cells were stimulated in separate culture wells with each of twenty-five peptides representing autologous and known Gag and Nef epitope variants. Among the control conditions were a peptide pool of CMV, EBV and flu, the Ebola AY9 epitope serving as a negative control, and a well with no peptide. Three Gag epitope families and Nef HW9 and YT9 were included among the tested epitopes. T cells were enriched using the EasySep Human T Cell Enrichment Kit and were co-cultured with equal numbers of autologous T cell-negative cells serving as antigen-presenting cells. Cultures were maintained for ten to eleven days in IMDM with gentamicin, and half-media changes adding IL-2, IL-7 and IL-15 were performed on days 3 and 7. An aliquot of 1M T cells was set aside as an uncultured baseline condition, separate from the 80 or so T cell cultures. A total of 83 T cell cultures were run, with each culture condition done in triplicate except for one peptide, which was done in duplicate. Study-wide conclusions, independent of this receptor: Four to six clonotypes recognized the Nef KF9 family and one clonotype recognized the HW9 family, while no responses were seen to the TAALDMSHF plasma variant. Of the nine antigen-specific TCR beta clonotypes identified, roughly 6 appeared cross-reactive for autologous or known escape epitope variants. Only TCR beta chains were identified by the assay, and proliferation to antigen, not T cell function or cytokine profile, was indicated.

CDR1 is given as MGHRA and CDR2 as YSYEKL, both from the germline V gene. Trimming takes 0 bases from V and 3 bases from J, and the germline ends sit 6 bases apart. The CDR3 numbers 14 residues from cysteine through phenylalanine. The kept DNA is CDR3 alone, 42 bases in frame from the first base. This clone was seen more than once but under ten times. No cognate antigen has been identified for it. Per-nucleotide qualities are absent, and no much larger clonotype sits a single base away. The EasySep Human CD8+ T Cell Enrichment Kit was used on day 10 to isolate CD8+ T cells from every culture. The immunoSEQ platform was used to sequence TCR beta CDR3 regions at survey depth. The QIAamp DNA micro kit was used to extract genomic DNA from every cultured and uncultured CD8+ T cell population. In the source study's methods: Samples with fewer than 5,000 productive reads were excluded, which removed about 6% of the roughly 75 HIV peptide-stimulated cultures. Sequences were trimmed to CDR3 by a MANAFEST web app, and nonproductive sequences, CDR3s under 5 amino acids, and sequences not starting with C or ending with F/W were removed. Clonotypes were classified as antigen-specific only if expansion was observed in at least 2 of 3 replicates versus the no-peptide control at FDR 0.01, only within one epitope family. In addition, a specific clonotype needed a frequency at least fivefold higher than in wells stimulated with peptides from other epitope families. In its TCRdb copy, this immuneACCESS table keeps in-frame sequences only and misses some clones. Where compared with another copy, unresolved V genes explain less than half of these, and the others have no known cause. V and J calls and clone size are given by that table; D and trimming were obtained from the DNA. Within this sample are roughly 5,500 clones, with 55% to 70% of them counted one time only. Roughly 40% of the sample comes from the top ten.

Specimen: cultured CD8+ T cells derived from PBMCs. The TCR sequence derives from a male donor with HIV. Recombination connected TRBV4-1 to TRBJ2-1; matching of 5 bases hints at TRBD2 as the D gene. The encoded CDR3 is CASSQESGYNEQFF. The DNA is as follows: TGCGCCAGCAGCCAAGAAAGCGGCTACAATGAGCAGTTCTTC.